This is a list of T cell receptor beta chains from one sample in a study of shared clonotypes between healthy human individuals. Libraries were prepared by immunoSEQ multiplex PCR; TCRdb keeps only in-frame clonotypes and omits some of them. The profile shows 150,000 to 200,000 clones, roughly 93% of them singletons. Sequenced material: naive CD4+ T cells sorted from blood. The receptors here all came from a woman aged 30 to 39 in good health. Each CDR3 is given with its conserved first and last residue. Each record gives: J gene, clone size, V gene, D gene, CDR3 DNA, CDR3 protein. The D gene is left open where the match is weak. Only part of the rows carry a size: once, few, many, or a class if the clone is expanded.

>TRBJ2-1|NA|TRBV6-4|NA
TGTGCCAGCGGAGGGGAGAGCAATGAGCAGTTCTTC
CASGGESNEQFF
>TRBJ2-7|NA|TRBV7-9|NA
TGTGCCAGCAGCGGGCAGGGTAAGCTCTACGAGCAGTACTTC
CASSGQGKLYEQYF
>TRBJ1-1|NA|TRBV30|NA
TGTGCCTGGACTCTGAACACTGAAGCTTTCTTT
CAWTLNTEAFF
>TRBJ2-7|NA|TRBV19|TRBD2
TGTGCCAGTAGGCGGACTAGCGGGGAATACGAGCAGTACTTC
CASRRTSGEYEQYF
>TRBJ2-6|NA|TRBV5-6|NA
TGTGCCAGCAGGACGGACCTGGCTGGGGCCAACGTCCTGACTTTC
CASRTDLAGANVLTF
>TRBJ1-5|NA|TRBV15|TRBD1
TGTGCCACCAGCGACCGGGACAGGGGTAGCAATCAGCCCCAGCATTTT
CATSDRDRGSNQPQHF
>TRBJ2-2|NA|TRBV29-1|NA
TGCAGCGTTGGCGACACCGGGGAGCTGTTTTTT
CSVGDTGELFF
>TRBJ2-2|NA|TRBV6-1|TRBD2
TGTGCCAGCAGCCCACTAGCGGGAGTCGCCGGGGAGCTGTTTTTT
CASSPLAGVAGELFF
>TRBJ2-1|NA|TRBV30|TRBD1
TGTGCCTGGAGTGGGCAGGGGGCCTACAATGAGCAGTTCTTC
CAWSGQGAYNEQFF
>TRBJ2-7|NA|TRBV11-2|NA
TGTGCCAGCAGCTTAGATTTTGTTACGGCCCGTCCCCACTTC
CASSLDFVTARPHF
>TRBJ2-7|NA|TRBV4-1|TRBD1
TGCGCCAGCAGCCGGGACAGGTCCAGCTCCTACGAGCAGTACTTC
CASSRDRSSSYEQYF
>TRBJ1-3|NA|TRBV7-8|NA
TGTGCCAGCAGCTTATTGAACGGAAACACCATATATTTT
CASSLLNGNTIYF
>TRBJ2-3|NA|TRBV7-6|TRBD2
TGTGCCAGCAGCCGAGGGACTAGCGGGGCCGATAGCACAGATACGCAGTATTTT
CASSRGTSGADSTDTQYF
>TRBJ2-3|NA|TRBV2|NA
TGTGCCAGCACTTGGCAAGATACGCAGTATTTT
CASTWQDTQYF
>TRBJ2-1|NA|TRBV7-6|NA
TGTGCCAGCAGATTATACAATGAGCAGTTCTTC
CASRLYNEQFF
>TRBJ2-5|NA|TRBV28|TRBD2
TGTGCCAGCAGTCCCGAACAACTAGCGGCGGAGACCCAGTACTTC
CASSPEQLAAETQYF
>TRBJ1-1|NA|TRBV5-5|NA
TGTGCCAGCAGCCCACAGGGGAACACTGAAGCTTTCTTT
CASSPQGNTEAFF
>TRBJ2-7|NA|TRBV13|TRBD1
TGTGCCAGCAGCCGGGACAGGGGGAGGTACGAGCAGTACTTC
CASSRDRGRYEQYF
>TRBJ2-5|NA|TRBV29-1|NA
TGCAGCGTTGTTACAGGACACCAAGAGACCCAGTACTTC
CSVVTGHQETQYF
>TRBJ1-5|NA|TRBV19|TRBD1
TGTGCCAGCACGGACAGGACTAATCAGCCCCAGCATTTT
CASTDRTNQPQHF
>TRBJ2-7|NA|TRBV19|TRBD1
TGTGCCAGTAGTCCGGGGACAGGCTCCTACGAGCAGTACTTC
CASSPGTGSYEQYF
>TRBJ2-7|NA|TRBV10-1|TRBD2
TGCGCCAGCAGTGACCGCGGGAGAATGGGCTACGAGCAGTACTTC
CASSDRGRMGYEQYF
>TRBJ1-1|NA|TRBV19|TRBD1
TGTGCCAGTATCCGAGAGGCCGACAGGGGGCTGACTGAAGCTTTCTTT
CASIREADRGLTEAFF
>TRBJ1-1|NA|TRBV28|NA
TGTGCCAGCAGTCCCCCGGCAGGTAACACTGAAGCTTTCTTT
CASSPPAGNTEAFF
>TRBJ1-2|NA|TRBV5-4|NA
TGTGCCAGCAGCTTGTTTTCTTTATCTTCTAACTATGGCTACACCTTC
CASSLFSLSSNYGYTF
>TRBJ2-7|NA|TRBV6-5|TRBD2
TGTGCCAGCAGTTCCGGGACTAGCGGGGCCATCTACGAGCAGTACTTC
CASSSGTSGAIYEQYF
>TRBJ1-2|NA|TRBV28|TRBD1
TGTGCCAGCAGTCTTTACCAGACAGGGATCTATGGCTACACCTTC
CASSLYQTGIYGYTF
>TRBJ2-5|NA|TRBV18|TRBD1
TGTGCCAGCTCACCAAGAGGGACAGGCCAAGAGACCCAGTACTTC
CASSPRGTGQETQYF
>TRBJ2-5|once|TRBV7-3|NA
TGTGCCAGCAGCTTAGCCAGAGAAGAGACCCAGTACTTC
CASSLAREETQYF
>TRBJ2-7|NA|TRBV19|TRBD1
TGTGCCAGTAGTACTTCTGAGACAGGGGGCGAGCAGTACTTC
CASSTSETGGEQYF
>TRBJ2-5|NA|TRBV20-1|NA
TGCAGTGCTAGTTCCGGTAAGCAGTACTTC
CSASSGKQYF
>TRBJ1-2|NA|TRBV9|NA
TGTGCCAGCAGCGTAGACAGGAGTGGCGGCTACACCTTC
CASSVDRSGGYTF
>TRBJ2-7|NA|TRBV4-1|NA
TGCGCCAGCAGCCACCTTTCCGGGGGAGTTTCCGAGCAGTACTTC
CASSHLSGGVSEQYF